A single sample is the source of the 29 T cell receptor beta chains below, sequenced in a study of blood T cell repertoires in COVID-19. The table came from immunoSEQ multiplex PCR; TCRdb's copy has only in-frame clones and leaves some out. The sample holds roughly 250,000 clones, about 80% seen once. Sequencing used peripheral blood. Receptors originate from a human donor in a cohort sampled during active COVID-19.

The CDR3 DNA reads TGTGCCAGCAGCCCTAGCGGGAGGGCCCAATACGAGCAGTACTTC. Translation gives CASSPSGRAQYEQYF. V gene TRBV2 combines with J gene TRBJ2-7; 12 nucleotides align to TRBD2. The germline V gene has CDR1 SNHLY and CDR2 FYNNEI. The junction had 7 bases not matched to a gene; V was cut back by 6 bases and J by 4 bases. The CDR3 spans 15 residues.

The rearrangement joins TRBV18 to TRBJ1-3; tentatively, D is TRBD1 (6 bases). V lost 1 base to trimming and J lost 0 bases, with 10 bases between them. Germline V gene data show CDR1 as KGHSH and CDR2 as LQKENI. The CDR3 runs to 16 residues. CDR3: CASSPRSGDSGNTIYF. CDR3 in DNA: TGTGCCAGCTCACCACGGTCAGGGGACTCTGGAAACACCATATATTTT.

This chain connects TRBV7-2 to TRBJ2-7; 7 positions agree with TRBD2. Germline V gene lookup returns CDR1 SGHTA and CDR2 FQGNSA. The J segment lost 2 bases and the V segment lost 5 bases, leaving 6 bases of the junction unmatched. The CDR3 sequence is 14 residues long. The CDR3 sequence: CASSRGAGTYEQYF. CDR3 bases: TGTGCCAGCAGCCGCGGAGCGGGGACCTACGAGCAGTACTTC.

The chain is built from TRBV19 and TRBJ2-7; 9 bases align to TRBD2. The CDR3 is made up of 15 amino acids. Looked up from germline, CDR1 is LNHDA and CDR2 is SQIVND (reference sequence). The V segment lost 3 bases and the J segment 3 bases; nucleotides outside the gene matches: 6. In DNA form, the CDR3 reads TGTGCCAGTAGTATCCCCGGGCGGGAGGGCTACGAGCAGTACTTC. Protein product: CASSIPGREGYEQYF.

The rearrangement uses TRBV5-1 and TRBJ1-1; D possibly corresponds to TRBD1 (5 bases). The CDR3 covers 15 residues. CDR1 and CDR2 (germline): SGHRS, YFSETQ. V dropped 4 bases and J dropped 1 base, with 14 bases sitting between them. The CDR3 sequence: CASSPQLGGNTEAFF. DNA of the CDR3: TGCGCCAGCAGCCCGCAACTGGGGGGGAACACTGAAGCTTTCTTT.

The V and J genes are TRBV6-5 and TRBJ1-2; D is ambiguous. CDR3 length equals 12 residues. The germline V and J ends were trimmed by 7 bases and 8 bases, with 14 bases remaining between them. The germline CDR1 and CDR2 sequences are MNHEY and SVGAGI. CDR3 protein: CASTEGARGYTF. The DNA of the CDR3 is TGTGCCAGCACCGAGGGTGCCAGGGGCTACACCTTC.

The chain couples TRBV7-2 to TRBJ2-2; 16 bases match TRBD2. Trimming cost V 6 bases and J 3 bases; bases outside gene matches: 7. Germline V gene lookup returns CDR1 SGHTA and CDR2 FQGNSA. The CDR3 contains 18 residues. The CDR3 nucleotides read TGTGCCAGCAGATCAGGGACTAGCGGGGGGGCTCACACCGGGGAGCTGTTTTTT. Translating it yields CASRSGTSGGAHTGELFF.

The gene calls are TRBV18 and TRBJ1-5; D remains unclear. The CDR3 runs 14 residues. Trimming pared 2 bases from V and 6 bases from J, leaving 11 bases between. From germline, CDR1 is KGHSH and CDR2 LQKENI. The CDR3 coding sequence is TGTGCCAGCTCACCAGGAGCTAATAGTCAGCCCCAGCATTTT. Translating gives CASSPGANSQPQHF.

This clone was picked up one time. The chain combines TRBV10-1 with TRBJ2-1, with 15 bases identical to TRBD2. This CDR3 has 16 residues. The J segment lost 7 bases and the V segment lost 6 bases, leaving 7 bases of the junction unmatched. The germline V gene encodes CDR1 WNHNN and CDR2 SYGVQD (reference sequence). CDR3 DNA sequence: TGCGCCAGCAGCCCCGGGACTAGCGGGAGGCTAAATGAGCAGTTCTTC. It specifies CASSPGTSGRLNEQFF.

This chain links TRBV21-1 with TRBJ1-1; the D segment call TRBD1 is taken from the table without a DNA check. TRBV21-1 is noted as a pseudogene. This CDR3 region has 16 residues. The CDR3, as DNA: TGTGCCAGCAGCAGATGGGGCAGAATCATGAACACTGAAGCTTTCTTT. Translated: CASSRWGRIMNTEAFF.

V usage is TRBV5-4 and J usage is TRBJ2-2; D is perhaps TRBD1 (6 bases). The CDR3 length is 14 residues. Looked up from germline, CDR1 is SGHNT and CDR2 is YYREEE (reference sequence). V shed 4 bases and J shed 5 bases, with 12 bases lying between them. The CDR3 reads CASSKDRLTGELFF. The CDR3 DNA reads as TGTGCCAGCAGCAAAGACAGGTTGACCGGGGAGCTGTTTTTT.

This chain's CDR3 is CASSHAGAGGPTDTQYF. The CDR3 nucleotides read TGTGCCAGCAGCCATGCGGGAGCGGGAGGGCCCACAGATACGCAGTATTTT. The V and J genes are TRBV4-2 and TRBJ2-3; 10 bases agree with TRBD2. The germline V gene has CDR1 LGHNA and CDR2 YNFKEQ. The CDR3 extends over 17 amino acids. The trim removed 3 bases at V and 2 bases at J, leaving 8 bases unmatched.

V usage is TRBV5-1 and J usage is TRBJ2-2; 14 bases match TRBD2. Germline V gene data show CDR1 as SGHRS and CDR2 as YFSETQ. The CDR3 loop spans 19 amino acids. V lost 4 bases, J lost 4 bases, and 12 bases stayed unmatched. CDR3 bases: TGCGCCAGCAGCCCCCCGACTAGCGGGAGGGCCATGGTCACCGGGGAGCTGTTTTTT. This encodes CASSPPTSGRAMVTGELFF. The full variable domain, rest sourced from reference TRBV5-1 and TRBJ2-2, is KAGVTQTPRYLIKTRGQQVTLSCSPISGHRSVSWYQQTPGQGLQFLFEYFSETQRNKGNFPGRFSGRQFSNSRSEMNVSTLELGDSALYLCASSPPTSGRAMVTGELFFGEGSRLTVL.

The chain employs TRBV24-1 and TRBJ2-5; 7 positions match TRBD1. This CDR3 spans 15 amino acids. Per the germline V gene, CDR1 is KGHDR and CDR2 is SFDVKD. V lost 6 bases to trimming and J lost 1 base; unmatched junction nucleotides: 7. The CDR3: CATSKGDSTQETQYF. As DNA, the CDR3 is TGTGCCACCAGTAAAGGGGACAGTACCCAAGAGACCCAGTACTTC.

The chain uses TRBV29-1 and TRBJ1-2; D gene ambiguous. Trimming stripped 4 bases from V and 1 base from J, with 4 bases between. Germline V lookup: CDR1 SQVTM, CDR2 ANQGSEA. The CDR3 spans 11 residues. Written as DNA, the CDR3 is TGCAGCGTTGTAGTTAACTATGGCTACACCTTC. Residues: CSVVVNYGYTF.

The V gene is TRBV2, the J gene TRBJ1-1; D gene unclear. This CDR3 is built from 13 residues. Trimming stripped 4 bases from V and 4 bases from J, with 10 bases between. CDR1 SNHLY and CDR2 FYNNEI come from the germline V gene. This CDR3 reads CASSGEVITEAFF. The CDR3, as DNA: TGTGCCAGCAGTGGAGAGGTCATCACTGAAGCTTTCTTT. The variable domain in full, with the rest retrieved from reference TRBV2 and TRBJ1-1, is EPEVTQTPSHQVTQMGQEVILRCVPISNHLYFYWYRQILGQKVEFLVSFYNNEISEKSEIFDDQFSVERPDGSNFTLKIRSTKLEDSAMYFCASSGEVITEAFFGQGTRLTVV.

The chain is built from TRBV28 and TRBJ1-5; TRBD1 is a possible D gene (5 bases). This CDR3 spans 16 amino acids. Germline V gene data show CDR1 as MDHEN and CDR2 as SYDVKM. The ends were cut back, 5 bases at V and 4 bases at J, with 18 bases in the middle. CDR3 residues: CASSSSGRVGNQPQHF. CDR3 sequence (DNA): TGTGCCAGCAGTAGTAGTGGCAGGGTGGGAAATCAGCCCCAGCATTTT.

The chain uses TRBV15 and TRBJ2-5; 8 bases are shared with TRBD1. With V trimmed by 0 bases and J by 3 bases, 6 bases remained unmatched. The germline V gene encodes CDR1 LNHNV and CDR2 YYDKDF (reference sequence). The CDR3 sequence is 16 residues long. The CDR3 here is CATSRDQGARKETQYF. The CDR3 DNA follows: TGTGCCACCAGCAGAGATCAGGGGGCGCGAAAAGAGACCCAGTACTTC.

This sequence joins TRBV28 and TRBJ2-7, with 8 bases lining up with TRBD1. The CDR3 length is 16 residues. J lost 3 bases, V lost 3 bases, and 10 bases had no gene match. Germline values: CDR1 MDHEN, CDR2 SYDVKM. CDR3 loop: CASSLEPGQVRYEQYF. As DNA, the CDR3 is TGTGCCAGCAGTTTGGAACCGGGACAGGTTCGCTACGAGCAGTACTTC.

The rearrangement joins TRBV19 to TRBJ2-2; D perhaps matches TRBD2 (6 bases). Trimming removed 5 bases at V and 4 bases at J, with 20 bases between. Per germline, CDR1 LNHDA and CDR2 SQIVND (reference sequence). The CDR3 is 17 residues long. Here the CDR3 DNA reads TGTGCCAGTAGTCCCGGGACTCCGCCAAGGGGCACCGGGGAGCTGTTTTTT. This codes for CASSPGTPPRGTGELFF.

V is TRBV5-1 and J is TRBJ2-7, with D maybe TRBD1 (6 bases). Trimming took off 4 bases at V and 2 bases at J, with 10 bases between the two ends. This CDR3 spans 13 amino acids. CDR1 is SGHRS and CDR2 is YFSETQ in the germline V gene. The CDR3 spells CASSRQGTYEQYF. CDR3 nucleotides: TGCGCCAGCAGCCGCCAGGGGACCTACGAGCAGTACTTC.

This clone was counted once. The gene calls are TRBV28 and TRBJ1-3, with D uncertain. Trimming left V 8 bases short and J 0 bases short, with 14 bases between. This CDR3 comprises 15 residues. Germline V gives CDR1 MDHEN, CDR2 SYDVKM. In nucleotides, the CDR3 is TGTGCCAGCTCTCTTGTGGAGGACTCTGGAAACACCATATATTTT. Translated: CASSLVEDSGNTIYF.

The gene calls are TRBV25-1 and TRBJ2-4, with TRBD1 as a possible D gene (5 bases). Germline V gene sequence: CDR1 MGHDK, CDR2 SYGVNS. V gave up 6 bases and J gave up 3 bases, with 12 bases separating them. There are 14 residues in the CDR3. The CDR3 spells CASRGAAGKNIQYF. CDR3 DNA sequence: TGTGCCAGCAGAGGGGCGGCAGGCAAAAACATTCAGTACTTC.

The gene calls are TRBV2 and TRBJ1-3; tentatively, D is TRBD1 (5 bases). Looked up from germline, CDR1 is SNHLY and CDR2 is FYNNEI. The CDR3 sequence is 15 residues long. Trimming stripped 3 bases from V and 0 bases from J, with 9 bases between. The CDR3 sequence: CASSEGGSSGNTIYF. The CDR3 nucleotides are TGTGCCAGCAGTGAGGGGGGAAGCTCTGGAAACACCATATATTTT.

This chain joins TRBV7-9 and TRBJ2-1, with 13 bases lining up with TRBD2. Germline lookup yields CDR1 SEHNR and CDR2 FQNEAQ (reference sequence). Trimming removed 3 bases from V and 8 bases from J; junction bases left unmatched: 7. The CDR3 covers 16 residues. As DNA, the CDR3 is TGTGCCAGCAGCTTCAGGACTAGCGGGAGTGGGGATGAGCAGTTCTTC. It encodes CASSFRTSGSGDEQFF. Filled out from reference TRBV7-9 and TRBJ2-1, the complete variable domain reads DTGVSQNPRHKITKRGQNVTFRCDPISEHNRLYWYRQTLGQGPEFLTYFQNEAQLEKSRLLSDRFSAERPKGSFSTLEIQRTEQGDSAMYLCASSFRTSGSGDEQFFGPGTRLTVL.

This clone was counted a few times. The chain recombines TRBV19 with TRBJ1-3, with a possible D match to TRBD1 (6 bases). Germline assignment: CDR1 LNHDA and CDR2 SQIVND (reference sequence). This CDR3 is built from 15 residues. Trimming took off 4 bases at V and 3 bases at J, with 13 bases between the two ends. CDR3 bases: TGTGCCAGTAGTACTTCGGGACATCTTGGAAACACCATATATTTT. Protein: CASSTSGHLGNTIYF.

The chain has TRBV2 and TRBJ2-7; D might be TRBD2 (5 bases). Trimming left V 4 bases short and J 5 bases short, with 15 bases between. Germline V lookup: CDR1 SNHLY, CDR2 FYNNEI. The CDR3 is 14 residues long. CDR3 loop: CASSGTPLGDEQYF. The CDR3 bases are TGTGCCAGCAGTGGGACCCCGCTCGGGGACGAGCAGTACTTC. The variable domain in full, with the rest retrieved from reference TRBV2 and TRBJ2-7, is EPEVTQTPSHQVTQMGQEVILRCVPISNHLYFYWYRQILGQKVEFLVSFYNNEISEKSEIFDDQFSVERPDGSNFTLKIRSTKLEDSAMYFCASSGTPLGDEQYFGPGTRLTVT.

The CDR3: CARSRTEHYGYTF. The CDR3 DNA sequence: TGTGCCAGATCCCGTACCGAACATTATGGCTACACCTTC. The V and J genes are TRBV19 and TRBJ1-2; D is uncertain. This CDR3 is built from 13 residues. V shed 9 bases and J shed 5 bases, with 16 bases lying between them. From germline, CDR1 is LNHDA and CDR2 SQIVND (reference sequence).

The gene calls are TRBV3-1 (or the pseudogene TRBV3-2) and TRBJ1-2; D unclear. V was clipped by 2 bases and J by 0 bases, with 7 bases between them. Germline values: CDR1 LGHDT, CDR2 YNNKEL (reference sequence). This CDR3 has 14 amino acids. For the CDR3, the DNA is TGTGCCAGCAGCCAACTCACTACTAACTATGGCTACACCTTC. This encodes CASSQLTTNYGYTF.